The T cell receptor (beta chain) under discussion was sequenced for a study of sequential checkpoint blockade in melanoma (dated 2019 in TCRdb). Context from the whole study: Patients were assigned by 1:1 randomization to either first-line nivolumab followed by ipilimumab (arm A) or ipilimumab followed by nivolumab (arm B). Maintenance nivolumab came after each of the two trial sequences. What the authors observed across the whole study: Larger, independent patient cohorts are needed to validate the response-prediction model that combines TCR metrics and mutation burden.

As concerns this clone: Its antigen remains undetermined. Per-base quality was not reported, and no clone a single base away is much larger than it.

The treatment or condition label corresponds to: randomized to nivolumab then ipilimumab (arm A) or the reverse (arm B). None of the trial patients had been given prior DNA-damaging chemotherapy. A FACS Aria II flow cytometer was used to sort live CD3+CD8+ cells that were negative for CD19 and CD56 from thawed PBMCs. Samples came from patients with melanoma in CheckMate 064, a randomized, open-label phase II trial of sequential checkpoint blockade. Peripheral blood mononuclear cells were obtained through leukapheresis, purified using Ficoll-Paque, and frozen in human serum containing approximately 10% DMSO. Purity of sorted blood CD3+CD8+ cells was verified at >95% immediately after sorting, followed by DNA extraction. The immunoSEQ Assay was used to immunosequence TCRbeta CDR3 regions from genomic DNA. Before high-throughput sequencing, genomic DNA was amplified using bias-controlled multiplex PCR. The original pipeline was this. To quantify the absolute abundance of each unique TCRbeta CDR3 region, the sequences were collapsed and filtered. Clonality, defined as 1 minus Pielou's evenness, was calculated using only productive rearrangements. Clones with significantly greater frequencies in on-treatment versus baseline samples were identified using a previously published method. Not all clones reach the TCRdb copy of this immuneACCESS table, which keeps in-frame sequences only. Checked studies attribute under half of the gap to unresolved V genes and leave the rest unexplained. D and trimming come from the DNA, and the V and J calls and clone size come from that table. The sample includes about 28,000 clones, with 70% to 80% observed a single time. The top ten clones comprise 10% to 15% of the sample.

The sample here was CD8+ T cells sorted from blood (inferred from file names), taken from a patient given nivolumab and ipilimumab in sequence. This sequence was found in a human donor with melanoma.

CDR3 loop: CASSFNRVWDEQFF. The bases read TGTGCCAGCAGTTTTAACAGGGTTTGGGATGAGCAGTTCTTC. Recombination linked TRBV28 to TRBJ2-1; the D gene is possibly TRBD1, with 6 bases matching. The germline ends are 14 bases apart after V is trimmed by 3 bases and J by 8 bases. From a lookup of the germline V gene, CDR1 and CDR2 are MDHEN and SYDVKM. Inclusive of the bounding cysteine and phenylalanine, the CDR3 is 14 residues long. CDR3 DNA only is kept here, 42 bases in frame from base 1.